Below, one T cell receptor (beta chain) is given with its context. Many counts were recorded for this clonotype. The clone's antigen remains unknown. No base-level quality is on record; no much larger clone is a single base apart. TCRdb lists the instrument as Illumina HiSeq 2500. Quantitative 5'-RACE with molecular barcodes was the method used to prepare the TCR beta libraries. Concerning the study's data processing: A new computational method based on a probabilistic model of VDJ rearrangement was used to identify disease-linked TCR variants. TCRdb reran the public reads through fastp at Q25 and MiXCR, keeping productive beta chains. Every distinct CDR3 protein forms one entry, paired with its most common genes and DNA. It is TCRdb's table, rather than the study itself, that gives the V and J calls and clone size. The sample table shows 200,000 to 300,000 distinct CDR3 sequences, and roughly 8.6% are seen once. Under 7.5% of the sample is in the top ten clones.

Germline trimming: 0 bases from V, 4 bases from J; junction bases outside gene matches: 3. The CDR3 starts with the cysteine, ends with the phenylalanine, and has 14 residues. The only DNA kept is the CDR3, 42 bases in frame from the first base. From a lookup of the germline V gene, CDR1 and CDR2 are SGHTA and FQGNSA. The source of the sample is a study of CD8 T cells in ankylosing spondylitis (dated by TCRdb to about 2017). With regard to the full study: The study set out to find disease-linked TCR variants by profiling T cell receptor beta repertoires in ankylosing spondylitis patients and healthy donors. The full study cohort was made up of about 24 ankylosing spondylitis patients and 108 healthy donors. Peripheral blood was sampled, and synovial fluid was additionally collected from ankylosing spondylitis patients.

The paper as a whole reports these results and caveats: The disease-linked clones were reported as significantly enriched in matched synovial fluid samples from ankylosing spondylitis patients. Some motif variants had previously been reported in the synovial fluid and blood of reactive arthritis patients, which suggests shared mechanisms of disease initiation. In peripheral blood, the disease-linked clones were found at relatively low frequencies and had a CD8+ phenotype. Blood from ankylosing spondylitis patients appeared to be characterized by a TCR beta motif made up of several highly homologous amino acid variants.

The receptor's source is a male donor with ankylosing spondylitis or in good health (not recorded which). Sequenced input: blood, either unsorted or a sorted T cell fraction (not recorded which). Recombination connected TRBV7-2 to TRBJ2-7; TRBD1 matches 7 bases in the middle. The CDR3 region has the sequence CASSLAGQLYEQYF. The sequence in DNA is TGTGCCAGCAGCTTAGCGGGACAGCTTTACGAGCAGTACTTC.